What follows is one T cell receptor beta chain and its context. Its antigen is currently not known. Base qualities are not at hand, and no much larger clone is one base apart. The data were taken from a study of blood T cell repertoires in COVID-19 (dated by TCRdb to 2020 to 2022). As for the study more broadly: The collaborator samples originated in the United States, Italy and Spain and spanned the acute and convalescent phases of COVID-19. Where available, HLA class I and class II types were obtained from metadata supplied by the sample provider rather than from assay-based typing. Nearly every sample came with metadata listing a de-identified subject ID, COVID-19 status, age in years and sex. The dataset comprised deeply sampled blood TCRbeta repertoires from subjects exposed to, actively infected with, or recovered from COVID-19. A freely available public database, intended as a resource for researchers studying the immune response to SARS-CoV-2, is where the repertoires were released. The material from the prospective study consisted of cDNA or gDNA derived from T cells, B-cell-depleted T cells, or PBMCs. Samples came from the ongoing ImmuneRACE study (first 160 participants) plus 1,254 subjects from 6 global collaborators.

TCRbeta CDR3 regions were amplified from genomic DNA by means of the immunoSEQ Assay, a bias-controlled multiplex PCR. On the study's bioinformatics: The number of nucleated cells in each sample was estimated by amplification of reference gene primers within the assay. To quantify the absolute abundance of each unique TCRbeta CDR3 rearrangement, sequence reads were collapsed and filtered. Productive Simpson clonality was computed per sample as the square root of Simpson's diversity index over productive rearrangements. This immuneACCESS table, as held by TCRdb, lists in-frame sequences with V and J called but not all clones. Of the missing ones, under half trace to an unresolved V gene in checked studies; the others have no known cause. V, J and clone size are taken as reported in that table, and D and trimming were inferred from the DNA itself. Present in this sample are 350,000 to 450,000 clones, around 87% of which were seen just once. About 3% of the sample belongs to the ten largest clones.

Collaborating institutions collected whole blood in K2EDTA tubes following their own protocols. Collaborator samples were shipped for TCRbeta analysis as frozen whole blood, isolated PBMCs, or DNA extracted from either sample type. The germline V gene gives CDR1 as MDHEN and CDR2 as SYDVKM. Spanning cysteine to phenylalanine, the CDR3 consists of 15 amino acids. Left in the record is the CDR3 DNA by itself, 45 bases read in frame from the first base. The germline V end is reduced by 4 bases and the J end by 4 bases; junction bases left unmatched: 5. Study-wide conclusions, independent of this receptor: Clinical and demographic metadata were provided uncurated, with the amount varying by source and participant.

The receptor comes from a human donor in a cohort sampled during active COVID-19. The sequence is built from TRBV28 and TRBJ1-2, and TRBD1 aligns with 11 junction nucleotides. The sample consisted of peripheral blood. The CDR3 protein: CASSSRTGGIYGYTF. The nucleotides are TGTGCCAGCAGTTCTCGGACAGGGGGCATCTATGGCTACACCTTC.